This section outlines one T cell receptor beta chain sequence together with its context. This clonotype was picked up many times. Its recognized antigen is unknown. The input lacks base qualities; no much larger clone sits a single base away. The library was produced with 5' RACE. The instrument was a NextSeq 500. To correct for sequencing error and PCR bias, the TCR library protocol tagged individual cDNA molecules with unique molecular identifiers. TCR alpha and beta chains were both sequenced, and the abundances of alpha and beta sequences in each sample were closely correlated with each other. On the study's bioinformatics: Decombinator V4 was used to perform V gene, J gene and CDR3 annotation of TCR sequences. TCRs were defined as expanded if a significant change between any two time points was detected under a Poisson model with p below 0.0001. TCR abundances were normalised to the total number of TCRs sequenced per sample and were expressed as counts per million. TRAV1-2 paired with TRAJ12, TRAJ20 or TRAJ33 defined MAIT TCRs, while TRAV10 paired with TRAJ18 defined iNKT TCRs. VDJdb, accessed 1 November 2021, was searched for CMV, EBV and SARS-CoV-2 annotated TCRs, with TCRs annotated for multiple antigens excluded. Clones were called with MiXCR by TCRdb after fastp trimmed the public reads at Q25, and only in-frame beta chains were retained. Entries that share a CDR3 protein sequence are merged under the most common genes and DNA. The V and J calls, along with clone size, are taken from TCRdb and not from the paper's own processing. The sample includes over 35,000 distinct CDR3 sequences, with roughly 6.2% observed a single time. The leading ten clones occupy around 7.7% of the sample.

This sample was taken from a study of early T cells in non-severe SARS-CoV-2 infection (TCRdb year 2021). About the full investigation: Because TCR sequencing relied on bulk RNA taken from unsorted whole blood, pairing of alpha and beta chains was not possible.

The study was a case-control design nested within a healthcare worker cohort in London, UK, with weekly nasopharyngeal swab PCR tests and blood sampling. Between 23 and 31 March 2020, the week of the UK lockdown, healthcare workers were enrolled and then followed up weekly for as long as 16 weeks. V lost 4 bases and J lost 0 bases, and the count of bases not matched to a germline gene is 6. The germline V gene sets CDR1 to SGHTA and CDR2 to FQGNSA. Measured from the cysteine to the phenylalanine, the CDR3 is 17 residues long. Just the 51-base CDR3 DNA is kept, in frame starting at base 1. Overall results and qualifications from the work: VDJdb matching was skewed toward anti-spike CD8 responses, so virus-specific expansions were likely underestimated and private and CD4 specificities were missed.

This clonotype was obtained from an adult who was a healthcare worker with PCR-confirmed SARS-CoV-2 infection or an uninfected control (not recorded which). The V and J genes are TRBV7-2 and TRBJ2-6, and TRBD1 aligns with 7 junction nucleotides. The sample was whole blood, taken at baseline. The DNA is as follows: TGTGCCAGCAGCTCACCGGGACAGTCCTCTGGGGCCAACGTCCTGACTTTC. It codes for CASSSPGQSSGANVLTF.